These 18 T cell receptor beta chains were sequenced from one sample in a study of shared clonotypes between healthy human individuals. Profiling relied on immunoSEQ multiplex PCR, and the TCRdb table lists in-frame clones only, not all of them. Of around 2,100,000 clones listed, about 95% are singletons. Only CD45RO-negative cells positively selected for CCR7 counted as naive CD8 cells, so terminally differentiated effector memory CD45RA+ cells were excluded. The material sequenced was naive CD8+ T cells sorted from blood. The receptors stem from a man younger than 30 in good health.

CDR3 bases: TGTGCGAACAGGGGGGAGAATTACGAGCAGTACTTC. Encoded protein: CANRGENYEQYF. This rearrangement joins TRBV6-1 to TRBJ2-7; TRBD1 aligns across 8 bases. This CDR3 is 12 amino acids long. Looked up from germline, CDR1 is MNHNS and CDR2 is SASEGT.

In this sample, this clone turned up once. This chain joins TRBV9 and TRBJ2-7, with D hard to call. From germline, CDR1 is SGDLS and CDR2 YYNGEE. The CDR3 sequence is 13 residues long. Trimming took 0 bases from V and 7 from J, leaving 11 bases between them. Here the CDR3 DNA reads TGTGCCAGCAGCGTAGACGGCCCCTTAGAGCAGTACTTC. This gives the protein CASSVDGPLEQYF.

Details on this clone: The sample has other DNA sequences that encode this CDR3 too. The V call is TRBV27, the J call TRBJ2-7, with D perhaps TRBD2 (7 bases). The V gene's germline CDR1 is MNHEY and CDR2 SMNVEV (reference sequence). The CDR3 consists of 14 residues. With 4 bases removed from V and 1 base from J, the gap between germline ends came to 11 bases. This chain's CDR3 is CASSWGGPSYEQYF. The CDR3 nucleotides read TGTGCCAGCAGTTGGGGGGGGCCGTCCTACGAGCAGTACTTC.

The rearrangement joins TRBV4-3 to TRBJ1-5; perhaps TRBD1 as D (5 bases). V gave up 0 bases and J gave up 6 bases, with 6 bases separating them. The CDR3 runs to 13 residues. The germline gives CDR1 LGHNA, CDR2 YSLEER. The CDR3 sequence is CASSQERGQPQHF. CDR3 bases: TGCGCCAGCAGCCAAGAAAGGGGTCAGCCCCAGCATTTT.

The CDR3 coding sequence is TGCGCCAGCAGCGGAACAACAGGGGGCTACGAAGCTTTCTTT. This sequence encodes CASSGTTGGYEAFF. The rearrangement joins TRBV4-1 to TRBJ1-1, with 9 bases matching TRBD1. The germline CDR1 and CDR2 sequences are MGHRA and YSYEKL. The CDR3 consists of 14 residues. V shed 5 bases and J 8 bases; nucleotides not matched to a gene: 9.

The chain has TRBV15 and TRBJ1-2; 9 bases agree with TRBD1. Germline V lookup: CDR1 LNHNV, CDR2 YYDKDF (reference sequence). This CDR3 has 14 residues. V was clipped by 4 bases and J by 3 bases; unmatched bases: 3. CDR3 bases: TGTGCCACCAGCATCCGGACAGGGGACTATGGCTACACCTTC. Its translation is CATSIRTGDYGYTF.

V and J are TRBV7-3 and TRBJ2-2; 9 nucleotides match TRBD1. The CDR3 contains 14 residues. Germline CDR1 and CDR2: SGHTA and FQGTGA. Trimming at V came to 5 bases and at J to 4 bases, leaving 2 bases not matched to a gene. The CDR3 protein is CASSPTGGTGELFF. CDR3 DNA sequence: TGTGCCAGCAGCCCGACAGGGGGCACCGGGGAGCTGTTTTTT.

The chain employs TRBV7-8 and TRBJ2-7, with 7 bases fitting TRBD2. The trim removed 1 base at V and 3 bases at J, leaving 6 bases unmatched. This CDR3 is 15 amino acids long. Germline CDR1 and CDR2: SGHVS and FQNEAQ. The CDR3 sequence is CASSLVSGENYEQYF. The CDR3 coding sequence is TGTGCCAGCAGCTTAGTCAGCGGGGAGAACTACGAGCAGTACTTC.

V and J are TRBV6-5 and TRBJ2-7, with TRBD2 matching 10 bases. The V gene's germline CDR1 is MNHEY and CDR2 SVGAGI. Trimming at V came to 3 bases and at J to 5 bases, leaving 7 bases not matched to a gene. The CDR3 has 15 residues. The CDR3 loop is CASSYYQGLANEQYF. DNA of the CDR3: TGTGCCAGCAGTTATTACCAGGGACTAGCGAACGAGCAGTACTTC.

This chain joins TRBV2 and TRBJ1-2, with 7 bases lining up with TRBD1. V trimming: 7 bases; J trimming: 4 bases; junction bases outside the gene matches: 9. Germline assignment: CDR1 SNHLY and CDR2 FYNNEI. The CDR3 contains 14 residues. The CDR3 sequence is CASISGQVSYGYTF. CDR3 in DNA: TGTGCCAGCATATCCGGACAGGTTTCCTATGGCTACACCTTC.

The V gene is TRBV18, the J gene TRBJ2-7; D perhaps matches TRBD1 (5 bases). Germline CDR1 KGHSH, CDR2 LQKENI. Trimming cost V 1 base and J 0 bases, with 13 bases left between them. This CDR3 spans 16 amino acids. Here the CDR3 DNA reads TGTGCCAGCTCACCACTTGGGGCGAGGAGCTCCTACGAGCAGTACTTC. Translated, it gives CASSPLGARSSYEQYF.

This clone showed up just once. This chain connects TRBV19 to TRBJ2-4; D gene unclear. The CDR3 is made up of 18 amino acids. V shed 3 bases and J shed 1 base, with 19 bases lying between them. Germline CDR1 LNHDA, CDR2 SQIVND (reference sequence). The CDR3 sequence: CASSIIVEPARAKNIQYF. The DNA of the CDR3 is TGTGCCAGTAGTATCATCGTGGAGCCTGCGCGCGCCAAAAACATTCAGTACTTC. The full variable domain, with the rest looked up from reference TRBV19 and TRBJ2-4, is DGGITQSPKYLFRKEGQNVTLSCEQNLNHDAMYWYRQDPGQGLRLIYYSQIVNDFQKGDIAEGYSVSREKKESFPLTVTSAQKNPTAFYLCASSIIVEPARAKNIQYFGAGTRLSVL.

As for this clone: One junction end does not reproduce the germline sequence, and a read error may be involved. This rearrangement joins TRBV6-5 to TRBJ1-1, with D perhaps matching TRBD1 (6 bases). The CDR3 length is 11 residues. The germline CDR1 and CDR2 sequences are MNHEY and SVGAGI. The DNA of the CDR3 is TGTGCCAGCAGGGGGGGGGCAGGATTCGCTTTT. This sequence encodes CASRGGAGFAF.

Comments on this clone: Other DNA sequences from this sample encode an identical CDR3 as well. V and J are TRBV27 and TRBJ2-2; possible D gene TRBD1, 5 bases. V was cut by 0 bases and J by 4 bases, with 6 bases left in between. Germline V gives CDR1 MNHEY, CDR2 SMNVEV (reference sequence). The CDR3 extends over 14 amino acids. CDR3: CASSLSGATGELFF. Here the CDR3 DNA reads TGTGCCAGCAGTTTATCAGGGGCCACCGGGGAGCTGTTTTTT.

The rearrangement uses TRBV27 and TRBJ1-2; 7 bases are shared with TRBD1. V shed 0 bases, J shed 5 bases, and the junction held 12 bases outside the gene matches. Germline values: CDR1 MNHEY, CDR2 SMNVEV (reference sequence). The CDR3 is made up of 17 amino acids. This CDR3 is CASSLSFGGTEEYGYTF. The CDR3 DNA reads TGTGCCAGCAGTTTATCTTTCGGGGGGACAGAAGAATATGGCTACACCTTC.

V is TRBV7-6 and J is TRBJ2-1; 9 bases match TRBD2. This CDR3 contains 16 residues. Germline CDR1 and CDR2: SGHVS and FNYEAQ. V dropped 1 base and J dropped 2; count of bases not matched to a gene: 3. The CDR3 protein is CASSLDLAGPYNEQFF. The DNA for the CDR3 is TGTGCCAGCAGCTTAGACCTAGCGGGACCCTACAATGAGCAGTTCTTC.

V and J are TRBV14 and TRBJ2-5; D call uncertain. Per the germline V gene, CDR1 is SGHDN and CDR2 is FVKESK. The CDR3 loop spans 14 amino acids. V lost 3 bases and J lost 5, with 13 bases in between. The CDR3 DNA sequence: TGTGCCAGCAGCCACCTCGGGCTACAGGAGACCCAGTACTTC. It codes for CASSHLGLQETQYF.

This clone was counted a single time. This rearrangement joins TRBV7-6 to TRBJ2-3, with 11 bases that match TRBD1. This CDR3 comprises 19 residues. Germline V gene data show CDR1 as SGHVS and CDR2 as FNYEAQ. V lost 6 bases and J lost 6; bases outside the gene matches: 20. The CDR3 sequence is CASSYGTRGQGAGADTQYF. The CDR3 DNA follows: TGTGCCAGCAGTTACGGGACACGAGGACAGGGGGCGGGAGCGGATACGCAGTATTTT.